This T cell receptor (beta chain) emerged from a study of cytomegalovirus exposure and HLA in healthy donors. Per the germline V gene, CDR1 is SGHTA and CDR2 is FQGNSA. CDR3 size: 13 residues. V was clipped by 1 base and J by 1 base, with 4 bases between them. This clone has only one observation. Its antigen is as yet unknown. Whole-study results and caveats: Compared with the approximately 680-donor mean, an Asian-associated ancestry cluster reportedly had fewer N-insertions, according to a later analysis. It was taken for granted in presence/absence analyses that sequencing depth across donors was roughly uniform.

Researchers ran the PCR with 60 Vbeta and 13 Jbeta primers. Only in-frame clones appear in the TCRdb table, and some are missing; sequencing was by immunoSEQ multiplex PCR. The sample has 150,000 to 200,000 clones, about 80% seen once. The chain joins TRBV7-2 to TRBJ1-1; D not resolved. The clonotype was recovered from a man aged 18 to 30 in good health and CMV-seropositive. Specimen: PBMCs. DNA for the CDR3: TGTGCCAGCAGCTTAGATCGGAACACTGAAGCTTTCTTT. Its protein product is CASSLDRNTEAFF.